Given below is one T cell receptor beta chain in context. Template for every sorted-subset replicate PCR totaled around 210 ng DNA, about 30,000 T cell genomes. In the original workflow: With immunoSEQ giving junction-only sequences and no quality scores, filtering differed. Method: immunoSEQ multiplex PCR; TCRdb's copy keeps in-frame clones and lacks some. V and J calls plus clone size are reproduced from that table; the DNA served to infer D and trimming. The table shows 2.5 million or so clones, with over 85% occurring only once. These data come from a study of shared clonotypes between healthy human individuals. Deletions cut 1 base from V and 3 bases from J, with 10 bases between. The CDR3 totals 15 residues. Germline V gene sequence: CDR1 MDHEN, CDR2 SYDVKM. Study donors comprised healthy, HIV-negative adults devoid of recent acute infection or vaccination. The donor cohort consisted entirely of Caucasian adults residing in Nashville, Tennessee.

The V call is TRBV28, the J call TRBJ2-1, with a tentative D call TRBD1 (6 bases). This clonotype was obtained from a man aged 18-30 years in good health. Sequenced input: naive CD4+ T cells sorted from blood. Regarding subset: CD45RA+ positively selected. Here the CDR3 DNA reads TGTGCCAGCAGTTTATCAGGGGCCCTCTACAATGAGCAGTTCTTC. Its translation: CASSLSGALYNEQFF.